The 26 T cell receptor beta chains in this list originate from one sample, sequenced in a study of cytomegalovirus exposure and HLA in healthy donors. Sequenced by immunoSEQ multiplex PCR; TCRdb stores in-frame clones only, minus some. Of more than 110,000 clones listed, around four fifths are singletons. The specimen sequenced was PBMCs. These receptors all stem from a woman aged 30 to 39 in good health and CMV-seronegative.

The V and J genes are TRBV4-2 and TRBJ2-1, with 9 positions matching TRBD2. Germline CDR1 LGHNA, CDR2 YNFKEQ. V lost 1 base, J lost 7 bases, and 8 bases stayed unmatched. The CDR3 totals 16 residues. For the CDR3, the DNA is TGTGCCAGCAGCCAAGGCCAAACCCTAGCGGGGAATGAGCAGTTCTTC. This encodes CASSQGQTLAGNEQFF.

This rearrangement joins TRBV5-6 to TRBJ1-1, with TRBD1 matching 10 bases. Germline CDR1 is SGHDT and CDR2 is YYEEEE. CDR3 length: 13 amino acids. V gave up 4 bases and J gave up 5 bases; unmatched junction bases: 2. The CDR3 protein is CASSGQGGTEAFF. CDR3 in DNA: TGTGCCAGCAGCGGACAGGGGGGGACTGAAGCTTTCTTT.

This sequence joins TRBV28 and TRBJ1-2, with 12 bases fitting TRBD1. The CDR3 spans 17 residues. V was pared by 7 bases and J by 1 base, with 10 bases of the junction left unmatched. Germline CDR1 and CDR2: MDHEN and SYDVKM. This CDR3 is CASNAPGTGGVNYGYTF. DNA for the CDR3: TGTGCCAGCAATGCCCCCGGGACAGGGGGCGTTAACTATGGCTACACCTTC.

J is TRBJ1-2 and V is TRBV7-2; D is ambiguous. The CDR3 runs 16 residues. The V gene lost 1 base and the J gene lost 2 bases, with 14 bases spanning the gap. The germline V gene encodes CDR1 SGHTA and CDR2 FQGNSA. The chain's CDR3 is CASSLDFTEYNYGYTF. DNA for the CDR3: TGTGCCAGCAGCTTAGACTTCACAGAATACAACTATGGCTACACCTTC.

The chain joins TRBV7-2 to TRBJ2-1; D is possibly TRBD2 (6 bases). Looked up from germline, CDR1 is SGHTA and CDR2 is FQGNSA. V dropped 4 bases and J dropped 8 bases, with 15 bases sitting between them. There are 14 residues in the CDR3. Here the CDR3 reads CASSSWGVGDEQFF. Here the CDR3 DNA reads TGTGCCAGCAGCTCCTGGGGGGTTGGAGATGAGCAGTTCTTC.

The chain employs TRBV4-2 and TRBJ2-5, with 9 bases identical to TRBD2. Germline CDR1 is LGHNA and CDR2 is YNFKEQ. With 1 base clipped from V and 4 bases from J, the junction kept 7 bases outside the gene matches. The CDR3 covers 16 residues. Written as DNA, the CDR3 is TGTGCCAGCAGCCAAGGTACCACACTAGCGGGAGAGACCCAGTACTTC. Encoded protein: CASSQGTTLAGETQYF.

This clone was observed once. The J gene is TRBJ2-7, the V gene TRBV19; 8 bases are a match to TRBD1. CDR1 LNHDA and CDR2 SQIVND come from the germline V gene (reference sequence). The CDR3 loop spans 14 amino acids. With 8 bases clipped from V and 4 bases from J, the junction kept 10 bases outside the gene matches. This CDR3 is CASAPTGDGYEQYF. The CDR3 bases are TGTGCCAGTGCGCCGACAGGGGATGGGTACGAGCAGTACTTC. Full variable domain (remainder filled in from reference TRBV19 and TRBJ2-7): DGGITQSPKYLFRKEGQNVTLSCEQNLNHDAMYWYRQDPGQGLRLIYYSQIVNDFQKGDIAEGYSVSREKKESFPLTVTSAQKNPTAFYLCASAPTGDGYEQYFGPGTRLTVT.

The chain carries TRBV9 and TRBJ1-2, with a possible D match to TRBD1 (5 bases). The CDR3 spans 15 residues. Per germline, CDR1 SGDLS and CDR2 YYNGEE. V lost 5 bases, J lost 0 bases, and 14 bases lay in between. The CDR3 is CASSPGGSANYGYTF. The CDR3 DNA sequence: TGTGCCAGCAGTCCCGGGGGGAGTGCTAACTATGGCTACACCTTC.

This sequence joins TRBV9 and TRBJ2-7, with 7 bases fitting TRBD1. With 4 bases clipped from V and 0 bases from J, the junction kept 10 bases outside the gene matches. Germline CDR1 and CDR2: SGDLS and YYNGEE. The CDR3 sequence is 16 residues long. The CDR3 bases are TGTGCCAGCAGCCACAGGCCTACAGGGGCCTCCTACGAGCAGTACTTC. This gives the protein CASSHRPTGASYEQYF.

V and J are TRBV6-1 and TRBJ2-1, with D possibly matching TRBD1 (5 bases). V was cut by 3 bases and J by 5 bases, with 17 bases left in between. CDR1 is MNHNS and CDR2 is SASEGT in the germline V gene. The CDR3 length is 16 residues. The DNA of the CDR3 is TGTGCCAGCAGTGATTGGGGCCTCAGTCTGAACAATGAGCAGTTCTTC. This codes for CASSDWGLSLNNEQFF.

Turning to this clone: Other DNA sequences of this sample code for an identical CDR3. The rearrangement joins TRBV6-5 to TRBJ2-7; 7 nucleotides line up with TRBD2. This CDR3 spans 15 amino acids. CDR1 and CDR2 from the germline V gene are MNHEY and SVGAGI. The V gene end was trimmed by 1 base and the J gene end by 0 bases; junction bases not matched to a gene: 3. CDR3 in DNA: TGTGCCAGCAGTTACTTGGGGGGGAGCTCCTACGAGCAGTACTTC. Translation gives CASSYLGGSSYEQYF.

This rearrangement joins TRBV5-4 to TRBJ2-7; D may be TRBD2 (7 bases). Deletions cut 2 bases from V and 5 bases from J, with 17 bases between. Germline V CDR1 and CDR2: SGHNT, YYREEE (reference sequence). The CDR3 runs 15 residues. As DNA, the CDR3 is TGTGCCAGCAGCTTAGGCGGGGGCACCACTGACGAGCAGTACTTC. Amino acids: CASSLGGGTTDEQYF.

Only a few counts were recorded for this clone. The chain uses TRBV28 and TRBJ2-1; a weak D match, TRBD1 (6 bases). This CDR3 spans 16 amino acids. Germline V lookup: CDR1 MDHEN, CDR2 SYDVKM. Trimming stripped 4 bases from V and 4 bases from J, with 17 bases between. The CDR3 bases are TGTGCCAGCAGTTCCAAGGGGGTTATTGGTTACAATGAGCAGTTCTTC. Translating gives CASSSKGVIGYNEQFF.

V and J are TRBV21-1 and TRBJ2-2; the table's D call of TRBD2 was not tested on the DNA. TRBV21-1 is termed a pseudogene. The CDR3 consists of 13 residues. The CDR3 DNA sequence: TGTGCCAGCAGCAAAGCCCCCACTGGGGAGCTGTTTTTT. Translated: CASSKAPTGELFF.

V and J are TRBV9 and TRBJ1-1, with 9 bases identical to TRBD1. The length of the CDR3 is 13 residues. Per germline, CDR1 SGDLS and CDR2 YYNGEE. The trim removed 3 bases at V and 8 bases at J, leaving 5 bases unmatched. The CDR3 protein is CASSASTGGEAFF. The CDR3 nucleotides are TGTGCCAGCAGCGCCTCGACAGGGGGGGAAGCTTTCTTT.

J is TRBJ2-5 and V is TRBV4-2; 10 bases match TRBD2. Germline trimming cut 0 bases from V and 1 base from J; bases unmatched to any gene: 8. Germline V CDR1 and CDR2: LGHNA, YNFKEQ. This CDR3 contains 18 residues. The CDR3 sequence is CASSQDRPSGGIQETQYF. In DNA form, the CDR3 reads TGTGCCAGCAGCCAAGATCGCCCTAGCGGGGGTATCCAAGAGACCCAGTACTTC.

The chain carries TRBV5-4 and TRBJ2-3; D is possibly TRBD1 (5 bases). Germline CDR1 SGHNT, CDR2 YYREEE (reference sequence). CDR3 size: 16 residues. V shed 4 bases and J shed 6 bases, with 21 bases lying between them. CDR3 region: CASSRGDLGPTDTQYF. The CDR3 region has the DNA TGTGCCAGCAGCCGAGGTGATCTGGGGCCCACGGATACGCAGTATTTT.

The chain couples TRBV5-1 to TRBJ2-5, with 15 bases that match TRBD2. The CDR3 loop spans 18 amino acids. CDR1 and CDR2 (germline): SGHRS, YFSETQ. Losses at the gene ends were 3 bases for V and 5 bases for J; bases not matched to a gene: 11. The CDR3 loop reads CASSWGLAGGLRVETQYF. CDR3 coding DNA: TGCGCCAGCAGCTGGGGACTAGCGGGGGGCCTTCGGGTGGAGACCCAGTACTTC. Full variable domain (rest looked up from reference TRBV5-1 and TRBJ2-5): KAGVTQTPRYLIKTRGQQVTLSCSPISGHRSVSWYQQTPGQGLQFLFEYFSETQRNKGNFPGRFSGRQFSNSRSEMNVSTLELGDSALYLCASSWGLAGGLRVETQYFGPGTRLLVL.

Comment on this clone: The same CDR3 is also encoded by other DNA sequences in this sample. V and J are TRBV5-1 and TRBJ1-1; maybe TRBD1 (6 bases). Between the trimmed V and J ends, which lost 2 bases and 5 bases, there was a span of 13 bases. The CDR3 runs to 14 residues. Germline V gene lookup returns CDR1 SGHRS and CDR2 YFSETQ. DNA for the CDR3: TGCGCCAGCAGCTTAGACAGGCCCAATACTGAAGCTTTCTTT. Translation: CASSLDRPNTEAFF.

This clone was seen only a few times. The genes are TRBV15 and TRBJ2-1, with 11 nucleotides matching TRBD1. From germline, CDR1 is LNHNV and CDR2 YYDKDF (reference sequence). The CDR3 consists of 22 residues. The ends lost 2 bases at V and 0 bases at J; junction bases unmatched: 18. The CDR3 nucleotides read TGTGCCACCAGCAGATCCATCAACTACCGGGACAGGGGGTACCGCTCCTACAATGAGCAGTTCTTC. Its translation is CATSRSINYRDRGYRSYNEQFF.

The chain recombines TRBV7-2 with TRBJ1-2; TRBD1 agrees at 8 bases. The CDR3 has 14 residues. Germline CDR1 is SGHTA and CDR2 is FQGNSA. V lost 2 bases to trimming and J lost 7 bases; unmatched junction nucleotides: 6. CDR3 protein: CASSLRGTGGGYTF. The CDR3 DNA is TGTGCCAGCAGCTTACGGGGGACAGGCGGTGGCTACACCTTC.

The chain is built from TRBV20-1 and TRBJ2-7; D call uncertain. CDR3 length equals 11 residues. V was clipped by 5 bases and J by 3 bases, with 8 bases between them. CDR1 and CDR2 from the germline V gene are DFQATT and SNEGSKA (reference sequence). CDR3 in DNA: TGCAGTGCTCAGTCAGACTACGAGCAGTACTTC. The encoded protein is CSAQSDYEQYF.

This clone has only a few counts. At the DNA level, this CDR3 is encoded by other sequences in the same sample as well. The J gene is TRBJ2-1, the V gene TRBV11-3; D is ambiguous. This CDR3 has 14 amino acids. V lost 1 base to trimming and J lost 3 bases, with 7 bases between them. Germline V gene sequence: CDR1 SGHNT, CDR2 YENEEA. The CDR3 sequence: CASSLGSSYNEQFF. The CDR3 nucleotides read TGTGCCAGCAGCTTAGGCTCTAGCTACAATGAGCAGTTCTTC.

V gene TRBV5-4 combines with J gene TRBJ2-7; 7 bases fit TRBD1. V shed 3 bases, J shed 0 bases, and the junction held 3 bases outside the gene matches. The CDR3 spans 14 residues. In germline, CDR1 is SGHNT, CDR2 YYREEE (reference sequence). The chain's CDR3 is CASSYRGDSYEQYF. The CDR3 coding sequence is TGTGCCAGCAGCTACAGGGGAGACTCCTACGAGCAGTACTTC. Drawing the rest from reference TRBV5-4 and TRBJ2-7, the complete variable domain is ETGVTQSPTHLIKTRGQQVTLRCSSQSGHNTVSWYQQALGQGPQFIFQYYREEENGRGNFPPRFSGLQFPNYSSELNVNALELDDSALYLCASSYRGDSYEQYFGPGTRLTVT.

This clone was found a few times. The chain combines TRBV7-2 with TRBJ1-2; D perhaps matches TRBD1 (5 bases). The germline V gene has CDR1 SGHTA and CDR2 FQGNSA. V was pared by 2 bases and J by 8 bases, with 12 bases between. The CDR3 totals 13 residues. The CDR3 DNA is TGTGCCAGCAGCTTATGGCAGGGCTTGGGCTACACCTTC. Its protein is CASSLWQGLGYTF.

The chain links TRBV29-1 to TRBJ2-7; unclear D gene. The V gene's germline CDR1 is SQVTM and CDR2 ANQGSEA. The germline V and J ends were trimmed by 4 bases and 1 base, with 5 bases remaining between them. The CDR3 is 11 amino acids. DNA for the CDR3: TGCAGCGTTGTCGGGTCCTACGAGCAGTACTTC. This sequence encodes CSVVGSYEQYF.